This is a list of T cell receptor beta chains from one sample in a study of shared clonotypes between healthy human individuals. Using immunoSEQ multiplex PCR, the repertoire was profiled, and TCRdb retains in-frame clones only, with some absent. The sample contains some 2,400,000 clones, nearly 97% of which appear only once. Sequenced input: naive CD4+ T cells sorted from blood. These receptors were collected from a man aged 18 to 30 in good health. Each CDR3 is given with its conserved first and last residue. Each record gives: clone size, V gene, J gene, D gene, CDR3 DNA, CDR3 protein. The D gene is left open where the match is weak. Some rows mark clone size as missing; the rest say once, few, many or name a class of expanded clone.

>NA|TRBV29-1|TRBJ1-2|NA
TGCAGCGTTGGCACTCCGGGGGGATACCTCTATGGCTACACCTTC
CSVGTPGGYLYGYTF
>NA|TRBV4-3|TRBJ1-2|TRBD1
TGCGCCAGCAGCCATGAGACAGGGGTAGGCTACACCTTC
CASSHETGVGYTF
>NA|TRBV30|TRBJ1-6|TRBD1
TGTGCCTGGAGTGTGGTAGGGACAGTAGCTTCACCCCTCCACTTT
CAWSVVGTVASPLHF
>NA|TRBV19|TRBJ1-5|NA
TGTGCCAGTAGTCCCCGAAGGCCCTTCAGGGCCCAGCATTTT
CASSPRRPFRAQHF
>NA|TRBV15|TRBJ1-4|NA
TGTGCCACCAGCAGAGATCCCAGGGAGGGAGAAAAACTGTTTTTT
CATSRDPREGEKLFF
>once|TRBV5-1|TRBJ2-1|TRBD1
TGCGCCAGCAGACAAGCCGGGACAGGGTCCTACAATGAGCAGTTCTTC
CASRQAGTGSYNEQFF
>NA|TRBV28|TRBJ1-2|NA
TGTGCCAGCGGCGACCGACGCGGGTGGGGCTACACCTTC
CASGDRRGWGYTF
>NA|TRBV5-1|TRBJ2-3|NA
TGCGCCAGCAGCTTGGGAGCAGACACAGATACGCAGTATTTT
CASSLGADTDTQYF
>NA|TRBV6-5|TRBJ2-3|NA
TGTGCCAGCAGTTACTCGGGCGGGTACACAGATACGCAGTATTTT
CASSYSGGYTDTQYF
>NA|TRBV7-2|TRBJ2-5|NA
TGTGCCAGCAAGAGCGGACAAGAGACCCAGTACTTC
CASKSGQETQYF
>NA|TRBV6-1|TRBJ1-6|NA
TGTGCCAGCAGGACCAGGGGCTCGCATTCACCCCTCCACTTT
CASRTRGSHSPLHF
>NA|TRBV30|TRBJ2-2|TRBD2
TGTGCCTGGAACCCTGAGCTAGCGGGTCTAACCGGGGAGCTGTTTTTT
CAWNPELAGLTGELFF
>NA|TRBV29-1|TRBJ1-5|NA
TGCAGCGTTGACCAGGGAATAGGTCAGCCCCAGCATTTT
CSVDQGIGQPQHF
>NA|TRBV29-1|TRBJ1-2|NA
TGCAGCGTTGCCCACCTTGGGTCGGGGCTTGGCTATGGCTACACCTTC
CSVAHLGSGLGYGYTF